This T cell receptor beta chain was retrieved from a study of vaccination and CD4 T cells after COVID-19. TCRdb fed the PCR reads into MiXCR, producing one record per CDR3 protein. The sample has some 25,000 distinct CDR3 sequences; 45% to 65% are singletons. Germline V gene data show CDR1 as MDHEN and CDR2 as SYDVKM. This CDR3 comprises 14 residues. The V segment lost 10 bases and the J segment 4 bases; nucleotides outside the gene matches: 7. The J gene is TRBJ2-2, the V gene TRBV28, with 9 bases identical to TRBD1. This sequence was found in a human donor who had recovered from COVID-19. The source material was CD4+ T cells from blood, sampled before SARS-CoV-2 vaccination. In DNA, the CDR3 is TGTGCCACCTACCTACAGGGGGCCACCGGGGAGCTGTTTTTT. This translates into CATYLQGATGELFF.